The T cell receptor (beta chain) described here comes from a study of blood T cell repertoires in COVID-19. Across the whole study: The analysed material was cDNA or gDNA that came from T cells, B-cell-depleted T cells, or PBMCs.

Germline CDR1 reads LNHDA; CDR2 reads SQIVND (reference sequence). With V trimmed by 3 bases and J by 7 bases, 10 bases remained unmatched. The CDR3 runs 17 residues. In the original processing: Estimation of nucleated cell counts was performed using reference gene primer amplification. This table comes from immunoSEQ multiplex PCR, and its TCRdb copy is limited to in-frame clones, with some not included. The D gene and trimming were derived from the DNA, and the V and J assignments and clone size from that table. In the table there are a few hundred thousand clones, more than 70% of which are singletons.

V usage is TRBV19 and J usage is TRBJ2-2, with TRBD2 identical over 11 bases. The TCR was taken from a woman aged 50 to 60 with COVID-19, enrolled during active disease. The sample comprised peripheral blood. In DNA, the CDR3 is TGTGCCAGTAGTATCCAGTTAGCGGGGGGGCCTATCGGGGAGCTGTTTTTT. Residues: CASSIQLAGGPIGELFF. The variable domain in full, completed from reference TRBV19 and TRBJ2-2, reads DGGITQSPKYLFRKEGQNVTLSCEQNLNHDAMYWYRQDPGQGLRLIYYSQIVNDFQKGDIAEGYSVSREKKESFPLTVTSAQKNPTAFYLCASSIQLAGGPIGELFFGEGSRLTVL.